Given below is one T cell receptor beta chain in context. Authors' analysis steps: Reference gene primer amplification gave estimated nucleated cell counts. Only in-frame clones appear in the TCRdb table, and some are missing; sequencing was by immunoSEQ multiplex PCR. That table furnishes V, J and clone size, whereas the DNA furnished D and trimming. The profile covers 50,000 to 60,000 clones, with around 83% appearing a single time and 5.9% taken by the ten largest. The data were obtained in a study of blood T cell repertoires in COVID-19. Whole-study context: Donors in the United States, Italy and Spain gave samples during acute or convalescent COVID-19. PBMCs, B-cell-depleted T cells, or T cells were the source of the cDNA or gDNA that made up the material.

Input material: peripheral blood. The TCR sequence derives from a human donor in a cohort sampled during active or convalescent COVID-19.

CDR3 region: CASSLRTGRDEKLFF. For the CDR3, the DNA is TGCGCCAGCAGCTTGAGGACAGGGCGAGATGAAAAACTGTTTTTT. This rearrangement joins TRBV5-1 to TRBJ1-4; 8 positions match TRBD1. The ends lost 1 base at V and 6 bases at J; junction bases unmatched: 5. Germline V gene data show CDR1 as SGHRS and CDR2 as YFSETQ. The CDR3 totals 15 residues.